The sequence of this T cell receptor beta chain was determined in a study of PD-L1 blockade in urothelial cancer. Study-level background: Patients with male sex and bladder-origin urothelial cancer accounted for about 85% of the roughly 30 enrolled. Individuals in the cohort had been given 0 to 3 earlier chemotherapy regimens.

The CDR3 spans 17 residues. V trimming: 2 bases; J trimming: 0 bases; junction bases outside the gene matches: 5. Germline values: CDR1 SGHTA, CDR2 FQGNSA. This sample's time point: peripheral blood 6 weeks after treatment start. Clones were read by immunoSEQ multiplex PCR, and TCRdb kept only the in-frame ones, dropping some. Counted here are about 66,000 clones, about 90% occurring once; the ten biggest clones make up about 11%. The rearrangement uses TRBV7-2 and TRBJ2-1; 9 bases line up with TRBD2. The sample was PBMCs, taken around atezolizumab (anti-PD-L1) treatment. The sequence was collected from a man aged 55 to 70 with urothelial cancer. The CDR3 sequence is CASSLKGAGGSYNEQFF. The CDR3 DNA is TGTGCCAGCAGCTTAAAGGGAGCGGGAGGCTCCTACAATGAGCAGTTCTTC.